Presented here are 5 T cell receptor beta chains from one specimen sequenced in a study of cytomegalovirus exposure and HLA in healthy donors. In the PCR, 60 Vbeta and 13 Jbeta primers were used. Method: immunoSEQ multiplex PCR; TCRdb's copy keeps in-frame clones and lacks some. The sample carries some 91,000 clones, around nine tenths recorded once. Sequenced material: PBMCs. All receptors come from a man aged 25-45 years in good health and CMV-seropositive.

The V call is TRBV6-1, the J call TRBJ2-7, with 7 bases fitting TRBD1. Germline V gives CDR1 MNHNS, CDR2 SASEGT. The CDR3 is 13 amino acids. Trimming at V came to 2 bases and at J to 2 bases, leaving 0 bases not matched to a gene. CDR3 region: CASSETGAYEQYF. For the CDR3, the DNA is TGTGCCAGCAGTGAAACAGGGGCCTACGAGCAGTACTTC.

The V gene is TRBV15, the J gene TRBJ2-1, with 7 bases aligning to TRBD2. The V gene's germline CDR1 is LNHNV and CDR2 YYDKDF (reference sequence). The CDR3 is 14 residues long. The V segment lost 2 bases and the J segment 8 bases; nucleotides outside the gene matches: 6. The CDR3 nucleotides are TGTGCCACCAGCAGATTGACTAGCTTTGATGAGCAGTTCTTC. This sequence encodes CATSRLTSFDEQFF.

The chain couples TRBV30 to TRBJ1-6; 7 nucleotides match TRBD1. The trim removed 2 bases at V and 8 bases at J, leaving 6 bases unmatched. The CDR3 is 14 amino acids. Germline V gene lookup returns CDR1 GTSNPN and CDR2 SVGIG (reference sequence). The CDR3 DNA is TGTGCCTGGAGTTCGGACAGGAATTATTCACCCCTCCACTTT. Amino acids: CAWSSDRNYSPLHF.

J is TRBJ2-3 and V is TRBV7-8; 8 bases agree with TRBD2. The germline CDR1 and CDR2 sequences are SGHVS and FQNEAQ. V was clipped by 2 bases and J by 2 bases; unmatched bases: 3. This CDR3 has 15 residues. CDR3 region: CASSLKREFTDTQYF. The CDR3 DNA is TGTGCCAGCAGCTTAAAGCGGGAGTTCACAGATACGCAGTATTTT.

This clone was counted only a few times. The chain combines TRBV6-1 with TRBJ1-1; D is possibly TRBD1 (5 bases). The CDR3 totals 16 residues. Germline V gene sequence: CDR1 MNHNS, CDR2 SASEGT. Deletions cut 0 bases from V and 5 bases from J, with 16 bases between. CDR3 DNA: TGTGCCAGCAGTGAAGCGATGGGGGGATGGCGGACTGAAGCTTTCTTT. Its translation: CASSEAMGGWRTEAFF.